This TCR beta chain comes out of a study of T cell changes during pregnancy in multiple sclerosis. Germline CDR1 is KGHSH and CDR2 is LQKENI. This CDR3 region has 15 residues. Trimming removed 4 bases at V and 6 bases at J, with 19 bases between. TCRdb's copy holds only in-frame clones and misses some; the assay was immunoSEQ multiplex PCR. The sample lists about 75,000 clones; about 93% were seen once. Material: CD4+ T cells from peripheral blood mononuclear cells, obtained after pregnancy. The receptor's source is a female donor with multiple sclerosis, enrolled in a pregnancy study. J is TRBJ2-7 and V is TRBV18, with D perhaps TRBD2 (5 bases). The CDR3 is CASSQRDYPLGEQYF. For the CDR3, the DNA is TGTGCCAGCTCACAGCGTGACTACCCCCTAGGCGAGCAGTACTTC.